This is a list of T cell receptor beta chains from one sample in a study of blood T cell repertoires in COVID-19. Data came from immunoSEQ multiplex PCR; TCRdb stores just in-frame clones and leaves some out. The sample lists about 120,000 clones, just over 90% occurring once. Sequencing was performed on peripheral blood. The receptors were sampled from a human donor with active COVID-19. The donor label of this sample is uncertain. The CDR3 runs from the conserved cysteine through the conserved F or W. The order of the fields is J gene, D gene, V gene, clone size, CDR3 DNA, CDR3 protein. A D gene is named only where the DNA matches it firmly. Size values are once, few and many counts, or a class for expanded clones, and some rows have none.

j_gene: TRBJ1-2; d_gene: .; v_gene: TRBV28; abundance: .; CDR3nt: TGTGCCACCCGGCCAGGGGCGATGTATGGCTACACCTTC; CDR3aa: CATRPGAMYGYTF
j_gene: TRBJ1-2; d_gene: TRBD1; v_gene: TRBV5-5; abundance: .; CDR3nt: TGTGCCAGCAGGCGACCGGGACAGGGTGAAGGCTACACCTTC; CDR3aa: CASRRPGQGEGYTF
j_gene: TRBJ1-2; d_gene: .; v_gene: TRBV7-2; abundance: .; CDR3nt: TGTGCCAGCAGCTCAGGGGCGGGCTATGGCTACACCTTC; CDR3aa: CASSSGAGYGYTF
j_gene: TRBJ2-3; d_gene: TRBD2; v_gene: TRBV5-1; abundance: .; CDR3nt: TGCGCCAGCAGCTTGACTAGCGGGCCCACAGATACGCAGTATTTT; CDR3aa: CASSLTSGPTDTQYF
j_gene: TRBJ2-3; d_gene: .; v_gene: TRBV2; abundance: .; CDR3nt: TGTGCCAGCAGAGCAAGATCACTAGCAGATACGCAGTATTTT; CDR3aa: CASRARSLADTQYF
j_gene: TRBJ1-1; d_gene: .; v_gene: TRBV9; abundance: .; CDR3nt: TGTGCCAGCAGCGTTCTTAGAAACACTGAAGCTTTCTTT; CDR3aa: CASSVLRNTEAFF
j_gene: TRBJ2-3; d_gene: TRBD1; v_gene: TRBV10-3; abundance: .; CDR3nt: TGTGCCATCAGTGGAGGGCCCACGGGACCAGGGGGAGATACGCAGTATTTT; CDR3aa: CAISGGPTGPGGDTQYF
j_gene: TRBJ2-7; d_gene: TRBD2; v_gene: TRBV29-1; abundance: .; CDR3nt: TGCAGCGTTGGTTGGTCTAGCGGGGCCTACGAGCAGTACTTC; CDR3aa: CSVGWSSGAYEQYF
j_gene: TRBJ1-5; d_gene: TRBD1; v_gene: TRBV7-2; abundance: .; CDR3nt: TGTGCCAGCAGCTTAGACTTTAGGGGGCGCACCAGTCAGCCCCAGCATTTT; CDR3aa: CASSLDFRGRTSQPQHF
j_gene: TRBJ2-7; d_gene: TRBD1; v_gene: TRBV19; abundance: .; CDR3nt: TGTGCCAGTAGTGTTGGGACAGGGGGAGACTACGAGCAGTACTTC; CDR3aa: CASSVGTGGDYEQYF
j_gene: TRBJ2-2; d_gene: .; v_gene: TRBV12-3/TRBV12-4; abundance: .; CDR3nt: TGTGCCAGCAGTACACCCGGGGAGCTGTTTTTT; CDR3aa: CASSTPGELFF
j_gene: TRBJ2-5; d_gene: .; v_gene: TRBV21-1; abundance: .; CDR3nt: TGTGCCAGCAGCAAAGGTAGCGGGGGGTCTGAGGTGGCCCAGTACTTC; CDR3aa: CASSKGSGGSEVAQYF
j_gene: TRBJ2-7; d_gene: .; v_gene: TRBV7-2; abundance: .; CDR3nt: TGTGCCAGCAGCTTAGTGGCCAGTTACTACGAGCAGTACTTC; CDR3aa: CASSLVASYYEQYF
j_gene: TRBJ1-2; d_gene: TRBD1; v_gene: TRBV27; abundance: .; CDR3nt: TGTGCCAGCAGGGGGACAGGGTATGGAGCTAACTATGGCTACACCTTC; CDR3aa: CASRGTGYGANYGYTF
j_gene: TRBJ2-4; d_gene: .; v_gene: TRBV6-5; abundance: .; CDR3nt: TGTGCCAGCACCCCCGTCGGTGACATTCAGTACTTC; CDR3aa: CASTPVGDIQYF
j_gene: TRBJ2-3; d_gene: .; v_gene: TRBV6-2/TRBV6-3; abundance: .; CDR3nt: TGTGCCAGCAGCCACAACACAGATACGCAGTATTTT; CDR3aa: CASSHNTDTQYF
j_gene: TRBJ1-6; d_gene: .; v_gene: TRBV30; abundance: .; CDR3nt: TGTGCCTGGAGCCTTTGGACGGGATCCTATAATTCACCCCTCCACTTT; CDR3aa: CAWSLWTGSYNSPLHF
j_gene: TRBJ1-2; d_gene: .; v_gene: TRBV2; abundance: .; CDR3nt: TGTGCCAGCAGTGAAGTAGGTAGACAGAACTATGGCTACACCTTC; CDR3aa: CASSEVGRQNYGYTF
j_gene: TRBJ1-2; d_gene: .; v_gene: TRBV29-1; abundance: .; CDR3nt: TGCAGCGTTGAAATCCCTTCGAGGGACACTCTCTACTATGGCTACACCTTC; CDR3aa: CSVEIPSRDTLYYGYTF
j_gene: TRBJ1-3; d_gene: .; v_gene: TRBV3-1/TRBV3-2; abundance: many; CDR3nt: TGTGCCAGCAGCGGCGTGTTCGGGGGGGATGGAAACACCATATATTTT; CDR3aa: CASSGVFGGDGNTIYF
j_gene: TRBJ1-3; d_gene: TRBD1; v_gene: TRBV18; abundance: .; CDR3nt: TGTGCCAGCTCACCACTTTTGGGACAGGGGAACACCATATATTTT; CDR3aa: CASSPLLGQGNTIYF
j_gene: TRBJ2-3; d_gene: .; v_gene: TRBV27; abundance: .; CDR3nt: TGTGCCAGCAGTCCAAAGACTGGGACAGATACGCAGTATTTT; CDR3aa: CASSPKTGTDTQYF
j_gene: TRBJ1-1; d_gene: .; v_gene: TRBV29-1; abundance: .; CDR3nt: TGCAGCGCCTGTTCAGGGGCGGGGAACACTGAAGCTTTCTTT; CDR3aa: CSACSGAGNTEAFF
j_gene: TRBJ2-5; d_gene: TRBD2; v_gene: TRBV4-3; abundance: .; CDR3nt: TGCGCCAGCAGCCAGGGACTAGCGGGGGGCCAAGAGACCCAGTACTTC; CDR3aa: CASSQGLAGGQETQYF
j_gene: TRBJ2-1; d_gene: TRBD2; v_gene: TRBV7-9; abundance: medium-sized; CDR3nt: TGTGCCAGCAGCTTACGGGGACTAGCGGGGGACTACAATGAGCAGTTCTTC; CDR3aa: CASSLRGLAGDYNEQFF
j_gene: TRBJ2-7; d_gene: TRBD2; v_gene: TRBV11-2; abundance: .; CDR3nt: TGTGCCAGCAGCCTAGCGGGGACCTACGAGCAGTACTTC; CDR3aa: CASSLAGTYEQYF
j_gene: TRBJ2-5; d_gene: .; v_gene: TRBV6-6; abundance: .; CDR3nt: TGTGCCAGCAGTTACAGGGGGAAAGAGACCCAGTACTTC; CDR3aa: CASSYRGKETQYF
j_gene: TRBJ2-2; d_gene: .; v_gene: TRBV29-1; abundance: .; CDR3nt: TGCAGCGTTGTTAGGGGAACCGGGGAGCTGTTTTTT; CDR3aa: CSVVRGTGELFF
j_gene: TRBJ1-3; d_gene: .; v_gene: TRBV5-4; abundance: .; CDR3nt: TGTGCCAGCAGCTCCTCAGGGATCCGCTCTGGAAACACCATATATTTT; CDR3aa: CASSSSGIRSGNTIYF
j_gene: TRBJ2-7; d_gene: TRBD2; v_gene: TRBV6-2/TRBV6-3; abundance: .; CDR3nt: TGTGCCAGCAGTTATGTAGGACTAGCGGGGAACTACGAGCAGTACTTC; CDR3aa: CASSYVGLAGNYEQYF
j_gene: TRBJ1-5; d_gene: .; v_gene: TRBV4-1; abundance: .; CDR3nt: TGCGCCAGCAGCCAAGATCTTGGGCAGGCCCAGCCCCAGCATTTT; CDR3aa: CASSQDLGQAQPQHF
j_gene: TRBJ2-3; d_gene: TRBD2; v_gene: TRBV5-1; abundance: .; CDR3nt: TGCGCCAGCAGCCCGGGACTAGGGGGAAGCACAGATACGCAGTATTTT; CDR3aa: CASSPGLGGSTDTQYF
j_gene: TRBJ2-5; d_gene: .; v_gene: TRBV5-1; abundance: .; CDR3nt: TGCGCCAGCAGCTTGACAGGCGGACAAGAGACCCAGTACTTC; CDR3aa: CASSLTGGQETQYF
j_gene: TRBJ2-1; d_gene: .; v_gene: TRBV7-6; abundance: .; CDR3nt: TGTGCCAGCAGCTTATCGTGGCAATCAGCTAGCTCCTACAATGAGCAGTTCTTC; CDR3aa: CASSLSWQSASSYNEQFF
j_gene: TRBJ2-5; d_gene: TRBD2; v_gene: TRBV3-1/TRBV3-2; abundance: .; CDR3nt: TGTGCCAGCAGCCAAGGGAGGGCTAGCGGGGGTGAGACCCAGTACTTC; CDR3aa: CASSQGRASGGETQYF
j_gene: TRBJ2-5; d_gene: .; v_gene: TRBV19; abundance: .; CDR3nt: TGTGCCAGTGGGGCCTTGGAGGGGGCCAGGGGGACCCAGTACTTC; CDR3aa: CASGALEGARGTQYF
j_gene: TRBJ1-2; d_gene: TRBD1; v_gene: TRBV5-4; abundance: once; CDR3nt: TGTGCCAGCAGTAAGACAGGGGGCCTGGATGGCTACACCTTC; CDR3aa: CASSKTGGLDGYTF